Below, 9 T cell receptor beta chains from the same sample are listed, as sequenced in a study of cytomegalovirus exposure and HLA in healthy donors. Use of 60 Vbeta and 13 Jbeta primers characterized the PCR. Produced via immunoSEQ multiplex PCR; TCRdb's table is partial and in-frame only. This sample's table reports about 140,000 clones. The sample was PBMCs. These receptors came from a woman aged 18-30 years in good health and CMV-seronegative.

This chain links TRBV18 with TRBJ2-7; 8 nucleotides match TRBD1. This CDR3 region has 14 residues. Losses at the gene ends were 2 bases for V and 2 bases for J; bases not matched to a gene: 2. Germline V gives CDR1 KGHSH, CDR2 LQKENI. In nucleotides, the CDR3 is TGTGCCAGCTCACCAAGGACAGGGACCTACGAGCAGTACGTC. It codes for CASSPRTGTYEQYV.

This chain connects TRBV30 to TRBJ2-1; TRBD2 agrees at 10 bases. This CDR3 contains 13 residues. The V gene end was trimmed by 5 bases and the J gene end by 4 bases; junction bases not matched to a gene: 2. The germline CDR1 and CDR2 sequences are GTSNPN and SVGIG (reference sequence). In DNA form, the CDR3 reads TGTGCCTGGGGGACTAGCGTTTACAATGAGCAGTTCTTC. Translated, it gives CAWGTSVYNEQFF.

The rearrangement uses TRBV5-4 and TRBJ2-5; TRBD1 matches 9 bases. This CDR3 spans 15 amino acids. Germline V lookup: CDR1 SGHNT, CDR2 YYREEE (reference sequence). Trimming took 3 bases from V and 1 from J; bases not matched to a gene: 4. The CDR3 is CASSSPTGGQETQYF. As DNA, the CDR3 is TGTGCCAGCAGCTCCCCGACAGGGGGCCAAGAGACCCAGTACTTC.

This chain uses TRBV9 with TRBJ2-1; the match to TRBD2 covers 9 bases. The germline gives CDR1 SGDLS, CDR2 YYNGEE. The ends lost 3 bases at V and 4 bases at J; junction bases unmatched: 5. This CDR3 region has 15 residues. CDR3 nucleotides: TGTGCCAGCAGCGAGTTAGCGGGGGATTACAATGAGCAGTTCTTC. This translates into CASSELAGDYNEQFF.

The chain has TRBV6-1 and TRBJ1-5, with unresolved D. V shed 4 bases and J shed 4 bases, with 2 bases lying between them. The CDR3 runs to 11 residues. The V gene's germline CDR1 is MNHNS and CDR2 SASEGT. The CDR3 is CASSANQPQHF. As DNA, the CDR3 is TGTGCCAGCAGTGCAAATCAGCCCCAGCATTTT.

The CDR3 reads CASSLRQGRVNVLTF. The CDR3 region has the DNA TGTGCCAGCAGCTTAAGACAGGGGCGGGTCAACGTCCTGACTTTC. V gene TRBV7-2 combines with J gene TRBJ2-6; the match to TRBD1 covers 8 bases. The CDR3 sequence is 15 residues long. After removal of 2 bases from V and 9 bases from J, the junction contained 6 bases not matched to a gene. Germline values: CDR1 SGHTA, CDR2 FQGNSA.

The CDR3, as DNA: TGTGCCAGCAGTAGACGGGGGGCACGGAATAATTCACCCCTCCACTTT. Translation: CASSRRGARNNSPLHF. The chain is built from TRBV2 and TRBJ1-6, with a possible D match to TRBD1 (6 bases). This CDR3 is 16 amino acids long. Germline values: CDR1 SNHLY, CDR2 FYNNEI. V gave up 5 bases and J gave up 5 bases, with 16 bases separating them.

The V gene is TRBV15, the J gene TRBJ2-2; D is ambiguous. Trimming stripped 6 bases from V and 9 bases from J, with 17 bases between. Germline V gene sequence: CDR1 LNHNV, CDR2 YYDKDF (reference sequence). The CDR3 runs to 14 residues. As DNA, the CDR3 is TGTGCCACCAGTCCTAGGAACCCTTACCGGGAGCTGTTTTTT. Translated, it gives CATSPRNPYRELFF.

The chain links TRBV10-3 to TRBJ1-5; a weak D match, TRBD1 (5 bases). Germline loops: CDR1 ENHRY, CDR2 SYGVKD. V dropped 5 bases and J dropped 2 bases, with 10 bases sitting between them. This CDR3 is 14 amino acids long. CDR3 DNA: TGTGCCATCAGTTCGGGGGAGGGCAATCAGCCCCAGCATTTT. Translated: CAISSGEGNQPQHF.